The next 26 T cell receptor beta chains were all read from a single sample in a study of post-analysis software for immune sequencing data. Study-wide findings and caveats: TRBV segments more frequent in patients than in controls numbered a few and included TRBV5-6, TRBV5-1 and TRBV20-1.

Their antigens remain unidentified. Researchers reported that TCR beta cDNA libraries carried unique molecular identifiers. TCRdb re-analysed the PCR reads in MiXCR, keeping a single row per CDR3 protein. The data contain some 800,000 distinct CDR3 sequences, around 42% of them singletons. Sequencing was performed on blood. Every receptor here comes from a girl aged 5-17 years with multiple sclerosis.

CDR3 loop: CASSPEGVNGYTF. DNA of the CDR3: TGTGCCAGCAGCCCAGAGGGGGTCAATGGCTACACCTTC. This chain links TRBV7-9 with TRBJ1-2, with a possible D match to TRBD1 (6 bases). Per germline, CDR1 SEHNR and CDR2 FQNEAQ (reference sequence). The CDR3 loop spans 13 amino acids. V gave up 5 bases and J gave up 6 bases, with 13 bases separating them. The full variable domain, with the rest looked up from reference TRBV7-9 and TRBJ1-2, is DTGVSQNPRHKITKRGQNVTFRCDPISEHNRLYWYRQTLGQGPEFLTYFQNEAQLEKSRLLSDRFSAERPKGSFSTLEIQRTEQGDSAMYLCASSPEGVNGYTFGSGTRLTVV.

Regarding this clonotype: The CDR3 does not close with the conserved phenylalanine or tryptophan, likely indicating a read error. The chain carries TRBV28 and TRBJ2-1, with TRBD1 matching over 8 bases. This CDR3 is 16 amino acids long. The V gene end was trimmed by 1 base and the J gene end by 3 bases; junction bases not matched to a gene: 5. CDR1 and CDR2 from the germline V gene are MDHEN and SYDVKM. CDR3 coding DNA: TGTGCCAGCAGTTTATTAAGGGACAGGATCTACAATGAGCAGTTCCTC. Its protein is CASSLLRDRIYNEQFL.

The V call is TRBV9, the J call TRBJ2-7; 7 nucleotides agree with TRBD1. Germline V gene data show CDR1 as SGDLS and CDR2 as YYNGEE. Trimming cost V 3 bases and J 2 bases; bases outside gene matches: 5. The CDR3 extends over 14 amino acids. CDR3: CASSGTGYTYEQYF. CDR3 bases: TGTGCCAGCAGCGGGACAGGTTATACCTACGAGCAGTACTTC.

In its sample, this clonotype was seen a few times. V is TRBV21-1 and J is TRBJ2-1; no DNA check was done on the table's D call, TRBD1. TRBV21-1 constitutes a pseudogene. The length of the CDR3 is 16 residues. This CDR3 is CASSPARRGRWNEQFF. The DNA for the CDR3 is TGTGCCAGCAGCCCCGCGAGAAGGGGGCGGTGGAATGAGCAGTTCTTC.

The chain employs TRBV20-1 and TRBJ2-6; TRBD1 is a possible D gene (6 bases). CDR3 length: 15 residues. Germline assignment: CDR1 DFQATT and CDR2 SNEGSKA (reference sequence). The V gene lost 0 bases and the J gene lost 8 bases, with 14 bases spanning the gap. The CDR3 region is CSARDPTTGTNVLTF. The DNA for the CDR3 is TGCAGTGCTAGAGATCCAACCACAGGGACCAACGTCCTGACTTTC.

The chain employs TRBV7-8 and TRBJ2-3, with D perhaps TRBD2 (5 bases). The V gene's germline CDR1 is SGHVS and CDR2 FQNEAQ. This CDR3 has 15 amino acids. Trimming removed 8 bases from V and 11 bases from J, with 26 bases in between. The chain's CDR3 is CASSAPARGPIGQYF. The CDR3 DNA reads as TGTGCCAGCTCCGCCCCGGCCCGAGGGCCTATAGGGCAGTATTTT.

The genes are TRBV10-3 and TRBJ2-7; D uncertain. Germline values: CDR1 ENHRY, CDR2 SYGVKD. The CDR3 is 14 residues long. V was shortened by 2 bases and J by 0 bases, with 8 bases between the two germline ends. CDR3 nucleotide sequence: TGTGCCATCAGTGAGGTCCCAACCTCCTACGAGCAGTACTTC. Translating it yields CAISEVPTSYEQYF.

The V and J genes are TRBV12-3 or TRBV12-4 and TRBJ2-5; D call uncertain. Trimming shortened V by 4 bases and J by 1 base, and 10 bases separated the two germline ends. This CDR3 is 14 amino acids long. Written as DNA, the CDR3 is TGTGCCAGCAGTTGGCGGCAGATCCAAGAGACCCAGTACTTC. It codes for CASSWRQIQETQYF.

The CDR3 sequence is CASSFSQLSTDTQYF. DNA for the CDR3: TGTGCCAGCAGTTTCTCCCAACTAAGCACAGATACGCAGTATTTT. This chain connects TRBV27 to TRBJ2-3; D call uncertain. The CDR3 length is 15 residues. V lost 3 bases, J lost 0 bases, and 10 bases lay in between. Germline CDR1 reads MNHEY; CDR2 reads SMNVEV (reference sequence).

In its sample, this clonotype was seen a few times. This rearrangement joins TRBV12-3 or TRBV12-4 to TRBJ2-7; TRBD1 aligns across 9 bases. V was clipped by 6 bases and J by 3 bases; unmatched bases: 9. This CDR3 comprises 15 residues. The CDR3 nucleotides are TGTGCCAGCAGCCGGCCGGGACAGGGTATCTACGAGCAGTACTTC. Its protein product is CASSRPGQGIYEQYF.

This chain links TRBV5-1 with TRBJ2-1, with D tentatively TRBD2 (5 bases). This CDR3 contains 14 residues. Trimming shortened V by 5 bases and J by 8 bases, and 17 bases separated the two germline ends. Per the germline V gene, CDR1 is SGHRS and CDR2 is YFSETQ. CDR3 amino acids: CASRDETAGDEQFF. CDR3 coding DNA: TGCGCCAGCAGGGACGAGACGGCCGGGGATGAGCAGTTCTTC.

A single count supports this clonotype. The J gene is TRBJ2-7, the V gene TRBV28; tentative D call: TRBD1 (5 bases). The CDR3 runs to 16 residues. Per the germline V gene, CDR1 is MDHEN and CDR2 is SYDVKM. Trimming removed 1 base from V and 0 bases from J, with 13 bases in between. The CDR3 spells CASSLFRVLTSYEQYF. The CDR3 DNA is TGTGCCAGCAGTTTATTCAGGGTTTTGACCTCCTACGAGCAGTACTTC.

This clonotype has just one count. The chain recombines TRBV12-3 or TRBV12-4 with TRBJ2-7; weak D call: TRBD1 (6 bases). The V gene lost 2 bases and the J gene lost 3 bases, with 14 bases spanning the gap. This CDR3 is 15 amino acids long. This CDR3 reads CASSLSSAGVYEQYF. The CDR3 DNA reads TGTGCCAGCAGTTTAAGTTCGGCAGGGGTCTACGAGCAGTACTTC.

The CDR3 region has the DNA TGCGCCAGCAGCTTAGCGGCCCACAGCACAGATACGCAGTATTTT. This codes for CASSLAAHSTDTQYF. The rearrangement links TRBV5-1 to TRBJ2-3, with D maybe TRBD2 (5 bases). The CDR3 has 15 residues. Germline V CDR1 and CDR2: SGHRS, YFSETQ. V was trimmed by 2 bases and J by 0 bases, leaving 10 bases between them.

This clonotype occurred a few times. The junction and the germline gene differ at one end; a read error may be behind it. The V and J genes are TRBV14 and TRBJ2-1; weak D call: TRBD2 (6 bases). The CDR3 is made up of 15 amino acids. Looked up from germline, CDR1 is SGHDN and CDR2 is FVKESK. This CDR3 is CANSPLTRNVDEQFF. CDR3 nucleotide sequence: TGTGCCAACAGCCCCTTGACTAGGAATGTGGATGAGCAGTTCTTC.

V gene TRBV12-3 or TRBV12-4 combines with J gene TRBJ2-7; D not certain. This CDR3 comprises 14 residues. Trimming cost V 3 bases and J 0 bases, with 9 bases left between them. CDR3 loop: CASSFKGSSYEQYF. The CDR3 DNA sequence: TGTGCCAGCAGTTTCAAGGGTAGCTCCTACGAGCAGTACTTC.

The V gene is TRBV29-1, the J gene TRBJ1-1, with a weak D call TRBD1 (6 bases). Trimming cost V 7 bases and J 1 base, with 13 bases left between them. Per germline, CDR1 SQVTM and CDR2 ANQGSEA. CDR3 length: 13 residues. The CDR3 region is CSAKQGGNTEAFF. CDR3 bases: TGCAGCGCAAAACAGGGAGGGAACACTGAAGCTTTCTTT. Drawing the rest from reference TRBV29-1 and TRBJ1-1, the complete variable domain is SAVISQKPSRDICQRGTSLTIQCQVDSQVTMMFWYRQQPGQSLTLIATANQGSEATYESGFVIDKFPISRPNLTFSTLTVSNMSPEDSSIYLCSAKQGGNTEAFFGQGTRLTVV.

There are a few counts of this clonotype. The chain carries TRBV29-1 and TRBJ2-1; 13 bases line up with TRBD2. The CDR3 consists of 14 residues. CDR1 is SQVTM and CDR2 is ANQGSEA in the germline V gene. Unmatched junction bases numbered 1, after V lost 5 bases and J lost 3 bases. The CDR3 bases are TGCAGCGTTCGACTAGCGGGAGGCTACAATGAGCAGTTCTTC. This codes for CSVRLAGGYNEQFF.

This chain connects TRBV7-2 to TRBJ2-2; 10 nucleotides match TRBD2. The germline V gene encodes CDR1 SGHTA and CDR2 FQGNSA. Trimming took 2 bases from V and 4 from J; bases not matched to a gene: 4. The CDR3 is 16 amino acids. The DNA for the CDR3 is TGTGCCAGCAGCTTATTTGCTAGCGGGGGCACCGGGGAGCTGTTTTTT. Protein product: CASSLFASGGTGELFF.

CDR3 amino acids: CASSDLPQGADGYTF. DNA for the CDR3: TGTGCCAGCAGTGATCTCCCACAGGGGGCAGATGGCTACACCTTC. The J gene is TRBJ1-2, the V gene TRBV25-1, with TRBD1 matching over 9 bases. Germline assignment: CDR1 MGHDK and CDR2 SYGVNS. This CDR3 spans 15 amino acids. V dropped 3 bases and J dropped 6; count of bases not matched to a gene: 8.

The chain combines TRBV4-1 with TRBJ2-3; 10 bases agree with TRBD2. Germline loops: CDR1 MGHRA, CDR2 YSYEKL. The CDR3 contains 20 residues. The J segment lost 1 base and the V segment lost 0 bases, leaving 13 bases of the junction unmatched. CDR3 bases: TGCGCCAGCAGCCAAGATCGGGAGCTAGCGGGAGTCTTCGGCACAGATACGCAGTATTTT. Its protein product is CASSQDRELAGVFGTDTQYF.

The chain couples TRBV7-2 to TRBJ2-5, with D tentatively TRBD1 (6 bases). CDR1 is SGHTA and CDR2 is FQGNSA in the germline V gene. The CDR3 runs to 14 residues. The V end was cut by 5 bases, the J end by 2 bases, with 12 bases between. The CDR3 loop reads CASSMYREQETQYF. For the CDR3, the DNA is TGTGCCAGCAGCATGTACAGGGAGCAAGAGACCCAGTACTTC.

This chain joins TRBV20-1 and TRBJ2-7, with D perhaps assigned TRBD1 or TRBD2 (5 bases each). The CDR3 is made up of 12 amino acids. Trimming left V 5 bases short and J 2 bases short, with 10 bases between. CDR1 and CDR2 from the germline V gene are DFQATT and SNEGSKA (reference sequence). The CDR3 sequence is CSARGRAYEQYF. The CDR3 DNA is TGCAGTGCTCGGGGCAGAGCCTACGAGCAGTACTTC.

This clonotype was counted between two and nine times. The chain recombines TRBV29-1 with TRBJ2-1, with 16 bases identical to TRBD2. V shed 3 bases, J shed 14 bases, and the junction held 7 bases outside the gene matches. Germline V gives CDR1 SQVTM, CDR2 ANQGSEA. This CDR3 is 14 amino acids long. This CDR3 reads CSVDGGLAGGSEFF. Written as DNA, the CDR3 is TGCAGCGTTGACGGGGGACTAGCGGGAGGGTCAGAGTTCTTC.

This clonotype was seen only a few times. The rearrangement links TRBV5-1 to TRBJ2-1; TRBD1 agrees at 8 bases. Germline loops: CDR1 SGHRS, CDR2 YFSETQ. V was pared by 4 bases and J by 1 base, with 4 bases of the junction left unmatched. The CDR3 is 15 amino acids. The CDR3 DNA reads TGCGCCAGCAGCCCCCGGGACAGGTCCTACAATGAGCAGTTCTTC. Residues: CASSPRDRSYNEQFF.

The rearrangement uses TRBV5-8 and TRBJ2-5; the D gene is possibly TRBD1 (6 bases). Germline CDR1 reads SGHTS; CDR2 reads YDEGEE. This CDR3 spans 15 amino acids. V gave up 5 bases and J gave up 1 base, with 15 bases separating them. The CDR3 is CASSTGQPTQETQYF. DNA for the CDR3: TGTGCCAGCAGTACTGGACAGCCGACCCAAGAGACCCAGTACTTC.